This T cell receptor (beta chain) was identified in a study of radiotherapy plus CTLA-4 blockade in lung cancer. With 2 bases removed from V and 4 bases from J, the gap between germline ends came to 9 bases. In germline, CDR1 is KGHSH, CDR2 LQKENI. This CDR3 region has 14 residues. Using immunoSEQ multiplex PCR, the repertoire was profiled, and TCRdb retains in-frame clones only, with some absent. The sample comprises over 100,000 clones, about 80% of which are singletons, and about 3.3% rests with the top ten. The sequenced sample was peripheral blood, obtained from a patient treated with radiotherapy plus ipilimumab. This chain uses TRBV18 with TRBJ2-1, with D perhaps TRBD1 (5 bases). This clonotype was obtained from a human donor with non-small cell lung cancer that progressed on radiotherapy plus ipilimumab. Some clones in this sample may be carry-over from other donors' samples. CDR3 sequence (DNA): TGTGCCAGCTCACCATTGGACACGTACAATGAGCAGTTCTTC. Translating gives CASSPLDTYNEQFF. Drawing the rest from reference TRBV18 and TRBJ2-1, the complete variable domain is NAGVMQNPRHLVRRRGQEARLRCSPMKGHSHVYWYRQLPEEGLKFMVYLQKENIIDESGMPKERFSAEFPKEGPSILRIQQVVRGDSAAYFCASSPLDTYNEQFFGPGTRLTVL.